Detailed here is one T cell receptor (beta chain). This entry comes from a study of control samples from healthy donors and cancer patients. TCRdb keeps only in-frame clones here, not all; method: immunoSEQ multiplex PCR. The repertoire has about 120,000 clones, about 93% of them found once; the top ten carry 2% to 3%. Germline-derived CDR1 and CDR2 are SGHAT and FQDESV (reference sequence). Trimming took 5 bases from V and 3 from J, leaving 11 bases between them. The CDR3 has 13 residues. The TCR comes from a man between 35 and 55 years old in good health. This chain uses TRBV11-1 with TRBJ2-7, with D unclear. Sequencing was done on a sample of blood. As DNA, the CDR3 is TGTGCCAGCAGCCTCCCGGCGGACTACGAGCAGTACTTC. Residues: CASSLPADYEQYF.